Shown below are 21 T cell receptor beta chains from a single sample sequenced in a study of OX40 agonist ivuxolimab in advanced cancers. The data were produced by immunoSEQ multiplex PCR, yet TCRdb's version contains in-frame clones alone and is incomplete. The sample has about 20,000 clones, around 72% seen once. Here the sequenced sample was CD4+ or CD8+ T cells sorted from blood, taken in a trial of the OX40 agonist ivuxolimab. The receptors here all came from an adult with an advanced solid tumor such as melanoma, head and neck, liver or kidney cancer.

The chain uses TRBV7-2 and TRBJ2-1, with TRBD2 matching 8 bases. J lost 4 bases, V lost 1 base, and 3 bases had no gene match. Germline CDR1 is SGHTA and CDR2 is FQGNSA. The CDR3 has 15 amino acids. The CDR3: CASSLELAGYNEQFF. As DNA, the CDR3 is TGTGCCAGCAGCTTAGAATTAGCGGGGTACAATGAGCAGTTCTTC.

This chain's CDR3 is CASSAGRGPSTDTQYF. The CDR3 DNA sequence: TGTGCCAGCAGTGCCGGGCGGGGACCCTCCACAGATACGCAGTATTTT. V and J are TRBV2 and TRBJ2-3, with D tentatively TRBD2 (6 bases). The CDR3 length is 16 residues. CDR1 and CDR2 from the germline V gene are SNHLY and FYNNEI. Deletions cut 4 bases from V and 2 bases from J, with 16 bases between.

The chain carries TRBV7-8 and TRBJ1-1; D not resolved. Trimming took 0 bases from V and 4 from J, leaving 6 bases between them. Germline V gene data show CDR1 as SGHVS and CDR2 as FQNEAQ. The CDR3 loop spans 13 amino acids. The CDR3 spells CASSLAIGTEAFF. As DNA, the CDR3 is TGTGCCAGCAGCTTAGCGATAGGCACTGAAGCTTTCTTT.

This rearrangement joins TRBV2 to TRBJ1-3, with 8 nucleotides matching TRBD1. In germline, CDR1 is SNHLY, CDR2 FYNNEI. Trimming cost V 4 bases and J 0 bases; bases outside gene matches: 2. This CDR3 spans 15 amino acids. The CDR3 DNA follows: TGTGCCAGCAGTGTAGGGACAGGCTCTGGAAACACCATATATTTT. It specifies CASSVGTGSGNTIYF.

With regard to this clone: Other DNA sequences of this sample code for an identical CDR3. CDR3 DNA: TGCGCCAGCAGCCTTGTGAACACCGGGGAGCTGTTTTTT. Protein product: CASSLVNTGELFF. The genes are TRBV4-1 and TRBJ2-2; D is unresolved. This CDR3 comprises 13 residues. V was cut by 4 bases and J by 1 base, with 4 bases left in between. Germline CDR1 MGHRA, CDR2 YSYEKL.

This chain joins TRBV5-1 and TRBJ2-1; D gene unclear. The CDR3 is 15 amino acids. CDR1 SGHRS and CDR2 YFSETQ come from the germline V gene. Trimming shortened V by 0 bases and J by 4 bases, and 11 bases separated the two germline ends. Written as DNA, the CDR3 is TGCGCCAGCAGCTTGGCCCCGAGTTTTTACAATGAGCAGTTCTTC. Amino acids: CASSLAPSFYNEQFF.

This clone was counted a few times. The chain is built from TRBV6-5 and TRBJ2-5; maybe TRBD2 (5 bases). This CDR3 region has 15 residues. Germline V gene lookup returns CDR1 MNHEY and CDR2 SVGAGI. Trimming removed 7 bases from V and 6 bases from J, with 21 bases in between. CDR3 loop: CASTRRTLAAKTQYF. The CDR3, as DNA: TGTGCCAGCACTCGCCGCACCCTAGCAGCCAAGACCCAGTACTTC.

This clone has only a few counts. V and J are TRBV5-6 and TRBJ1-4, with 8 bases identical to TRBD1. V trimming: 3 bases; J trimming: 8 bases; junction bases outside the gene matches: 9. Germline CDR1 SGHDT, CDR2 YYEEEE. This CDR3 has 15 amino acids. This CDR3 reads CASSSTGTGKEKLFF. CDR3 DNA sequence: TGTGCCAGCAGCTCAACCGGGACAGGAAAGGAAAAACTGTTTTTT.

This clone appeared a few times. The chain links TRBV6-5 to TRBJ2-7; 8 positions match TRBD1. V lost 4 bases and J lost 3; bases outside the gene matches: 11. Germline values: CDR1 MNHEY, CDR2 SVGAGI. The CDR3 extends over 16 amino acids. This CDR3 reads CASSFDPGQVGYEQYF. The CDR3, as DNA: TGTGCCAGCAGTTTCGACCCGGGACAGGTTGGCTACGAGCAGTACTTC.

Here the CDR3 reads CSGRTGGNNEQFF. As DNA, the CDR3 is TGCAGCGGGAGGACAGGGGGAAACAATGAGCAGTTCTTC. The chain couples TRBV29-1 to TRBJ2-1; the match to TRBD1 covers 10 bases. Germline lookup yields CDR1 SQVTM and CDR2 ANQGSEA. CDR3 length: 13 amino acids. The V gene end was trimmed by 7 bases and the J gene end by 5 bases; junction bases not matched to a gene: 5.

The V call is TRBV28, the J call TRBJ2-3, with D perhaps given as TRBD1 or TRBD2 (5 bases each). In germline, CDR1 is MDHEN, CDR2 SYDVKM. V lost 3 bases to trimming and J lost 6 bases, with 19 bases between them. The length of the CDR3 is 16 residues. The CDR3 nucleotides read TGTGCCAGCAGTTTGGGGTGGGGGTTGGAAGGGGATACGCAGTATTTT. This codes for CASSLGWGLEGDTQYF.

This chain connects TRBV7-9 to TRBJ2-3, with TRBD2 matching 8 bases. CDR3 length: 16 amino acids. Germline trimming cut 5 bases from V and 0 bases from J; bases unmatched to any gene: 7. Per the germline V gene, CDR1 is SEHNR and CDR2 is FQNEAQ (reference sequence). Written as DNA, the CDR3 is TGTGCCAGCAGCGATACTAGCGGTACTAGCACAGATACGCAGTATTTT. Translating gives CASSDTSGTSTDTQYF.

The V call is TRBV4-2, the J call TRBJ2-7, with TRBD2 matching over 7 bases. The germline CDR1 and CDR2 sequences are LGHNA and YNFKEQ. With 4 bases clipped from V and 6 bases from J, the junction kept 3 bases outside the gene matches. The CDR3 loop spans 12 amino acids. CDR3 amino acids: CASSPGGPEQYF. In DNA form, the CDR3 reads TGTGCCAGCAGCCCGGGGGGACCCGAGCAGTACTTC.

The chain uses TRBV5-6 and TRBJ2-7, with 8 positions matching TRBD2. With V trimmed by 2 bases and J by 0 bases, 4 bases remained unmatched. The V gene's germline CDR1 is SGHDT and CDR2 YYEEEE. The CDR3 runs to 15 residues. The CDR3 DNA reads TGTGCCAGCAGCTTCGGGGGGGGCAGCTCCTACGAGCAGTACTTC. Residues: CASSFGGGSSYEQYF.

This chain connects TRBV7-8 to TRBJ2-5, with D hard to call. CDR1 and CDR2 (germline): SGHVS, FQNEAQ. This CDR3 region has 15 residues. Trimming removed 1 base from V and 0 bases from J, with 9 bases in between. This CDR3 is CASSLDFRDQETQYF. The DNA of the CDR3 is TGTGCCAGCAGCTTAGATTTCCGCGACCAAGAGACCCAGTACTTC.

This sequence joins TRBV4-1 and TRBJ2-7; D is undetermined. The CDR3 length is 13 residues. The V and J ends lost 3 bases and 5 bases respectively, with 11 bases between them. Germline CDR1 reads MGHRA; CDR2 reads YSYEKL. The CDR3 loop is CASSQNPINEQYF. The CDR3 DNA sequence: TGCGCCAGCAGCCAGAACCCCATCAACGAGCAGTACTTC.

This clone was recorded only once. J is TRBJ2-2 and V is TRBV2; TRBD2 aligns across 8 bases. Germline trimming cut 6 bases from V and 6 bases from J; bases unmatched to any gene: 12. The CDR3 sequence is 16 residues long. In germline, CDR1 is SNHLY, CDR2 FYNNEI. This CDR3 reads CASSPGLAGPPGELFF. The DNA for the CDR3 is TGTGCCAGCAGCCCCGGGCTAGCGGGCCCCCCCGGGGAGCTGTTTTTT.

The table lists this clone with many counts. The rearrangement uses TRBV27 and TRBJ2-1, with TRBD2 as a possible D gene (6 bases). The CDR3 has 15 amino acids. Per the germline V gene, CDR1 is MNHEY and CDR2 is SMNVEV (reference sequence). Trimming took off 3 bases at V and 6 bases at J, with 15 bases between the two ends. The CDR3 region is CASSFTGSGLNEQFF. The CDR3 DNA reads TGTGCCAGCAGTTTCACAGGATCGGGACTCAATGAGCAGTTCTTC.

This clone occurred a few times. This chain joins TRBV7-9 and TRBJ1-5, with 12 bases that match TRBD1. Germline values: CDR1 SEHNR, CDR2 FQNEAQ (reference sequence). This CDR3 has 18 amino acids. The V segment lost 5 bases and the J segment 1 base; nucleotides outside the gene matches: 9. The CDR3 loop is CASSPGTGGLLSNQPQHF. The CDR3 bases are TGTGCCAGCAGCCCCGGGACAGGGGGCCTTCTAAGCAATCAGCCCCAGCATTTT. The full variable domain, with the rest looked up from reference TRBV7-9 and TRBJ1-5, is DTGVSQNPRHKITKRGQNVTFRCDPISEHNRLYWYRQTLGQGPEFLTYFQNEAQLEKSRLLSDRFSAERPKGSFSTLEIQRTEQGDSAMYLCASSPGTGGLLSNQPQHFGDGTRLSIL.

The chain links TRBV11-1 to TRBJ2-5; D remains ambiguous. Germline-derived CDR1 and CDR2 are SGHAT and FQDESV (reference sequence). The length of the CDR3 is 14 residues. Trimming removed 2 bases at V and 1 base at J, with 8 bases between. CDR3 protein: CASSLLVGQETQYF. DNA of the CDR3: TGTGCCAGCAGCTTACTGGTGGGCCAAGAGACCCAGTACTTC.

The CDR3 loop reads CASSSRGSLNTEAFF. CDR3 nucleotide sequence: TGTGCCAGCAGCTCCCGCGGGAGTTTGAACACTGAAGCTTTCTTT. The chain recombines TRBV9 with TRBJ1-1; D unclear. V was clipped by 4 bases and J by 0 bases, with 13 bases between them. This CDR3 spans 15 amino acids. Germline assignment: CDR1 SGDLS and CDR2 YYNGEE. The complete variable domain, with remaining parts taken from reference TRBV9 and TRBJ1-1, reads DSGVTQTPKHLITATGQRVTLRCSPRSGDLSVYWYQQSLDQGLQFLIQYYNGEERAKGNILERFSAQQFPDLHSELNLSSLELGDSALYFCASSSRGSLNTEAFFGQGTRLTVV.